Listed here are 20 T cell receptor beta chains from one sample, sequenced in a study of breast tumors, draining lymph nodes, adjacent tissues. TCRdb independently ran MiXCR on the multiplex PCR reads; one entry per CDR3 protein. The table includes approximately 88,000 distinct CDR3 sequences, approximately 31% detected once. Axillary draining lymph nodes of breast cancer patients supplied the node samples. Material for sequencing was axillary lymph node tissue. These receptors were taken from a female donor with breast cancer. Some clones in this sample may be carry-over from other donors' samples.

The chain recombines TRBV29-1 with TRBJ2-3, with 8 nucleotides matching TRBD2. Trimming removed 7 bases from V and 3 bases from J; junction bases left unmatched: 15. The CDR3 contains 16 residues. Germline V CDR1 and CDR2: SQVTM, ANQGSEA. The CDR3 DNA reads TGCAGCGCACCCCCAGCGGGAGTTAGGGGGACAGATACGCAGTATTTT. The encoded protein is CSAPPAGVRGTDTQYF.

Ten or more counts support this clonotype. This chain connects TRBV6-1 to TRBJ2-3, with TRBD1 matching 8 bases. This CDR3 comprises 15 residues. Germline CDR1 is MNHNS and CDR2 is SASEGT. V trimming: 6 bases; J trimming: 1 base; junction bases outside the gene matches: 6. CDR3 loop: CASRDGTGGTDTQYF. The DNA for the CDR3 is TGTGCCAGCAGGGACGGGACAGGAGGCACAGATACGCAGTATTTT.

This clonotype came up many times. The chain is built from TRBV7-9 and TRBJ2-7; D gene uncertain. The ends were cut back, 3 bases at V and 5 bases at J, with 8 bases in the middle. This CDR3 has 12 residues. The germline CDR1 and CDR2 sequences are SEHNR and FQNEAQ (reference sequence). As DNA, the CDR3 is TGTGCCAGCAGCTTTTTCAGAGACGAGCAGTACTTC. Its protein product is CASSFFRDEQYF.

This chain connects TRBV11-2 to TRBJ1-1, with D unclear. V lost 6 bases, J lost 1 base, and 9 bases lay in between. CDR1 and CDR2 from the germline V gene are SGHAT and FQNNGV. CDR3 length: 13 amino acids. The CDR3 loop reads CASSPPGNTEAFF. The DNA for the CDR3 is TGTGCCAGCAGTCCTCCGGGGAACACTGAAGCTTTCTTT. The entire variable domain, with the rest obtained from reference TRBV11-2 and TRBJ1-1, is as follows: EAGVAQSPRYKIIEKRQSVAFWCNPISGHATLYWYQQILGQGPKLLIQFQNNGVVDDSQLPKDRFSAERLKGVDSTLKIQPAKLEDSAVYLCASSPPGNTEAFFGQGTRLTVV.

As concerns this clonotype: The conserved phenylalanine or tryptophan is not found at the CDR3 terminus, so this likely reflects a read error. The chain carries TRBV2 and TRBJ2-5; TRBD2 agrees at 7 bases. Germline lookup yields CDR1 SNHLY and CDR2 FYNNEI. Unmatched junction bases numbered 4, after V lost 6 bases and J lost 9 bases. CDR3 size: 11 residues. The CDR3 DNA is TGTGCCAGCAGGGGGGGGGAGGCCCAGTACTCC. It specifies CASRGGEAQYS.

This clonotype was detected ten times or more. The rearrangement links TRBV12-3 or TRBV12-4 to TRBJ1-5, with D unclear. V was trimmed by 1 base and J by 2 bases, leaving 6 bases between them. This CDR3 has 14 residues. CDR3 sequence: CASSLGRGNQPQHF. DNA of the CDR3: TGTGCCAGCAGTTTAGGGCGCGGCAATCAGCCCCAGCATTTT.

This chain connects TRBV27 to TRBJ2-7; no definite D call. V was cut by 8 bases and J by 1 base, with 15 bases left in between. The CDR3 is 14 residues long. Germline CDR1 MNHEY, CDR2 SMNVEV (reference sequence). The CDR3 sequence: CASCSAGNSYEQYF. CDR3 coding DNA: TGTGCCAGCTGTTCCGCTGGCAATTCCTACGAGCAGTACTTC.

This clonotype was observed at least ten times. V and J are TRBV7-2 and TRBJ2-7; TRBD1 agrees at 8 bases. The CDR3 spans 14 residues. Germline CDR1 reads SGHTA; CDR2 reads FQGNSA. The V segment lost 3 bases and the J segment 4 bases; nucleotides outside the gene matches: 5. The DNA of the CDR3 is TGTGCCAGCAGCTTGGGGACAGGTTTGTACGAGCAGTACTTC. Encoded protein: CASSLGTGLYEQYF.

The sample holds many counts of this clonotype. The rearrangement links TRBV4-1 to TRBJ2-7; 7 bases match TRBD1. Germline V lookup: CDR1 MGHRA, CDR2 YSYEKL. The CDR3 has 16 amino acids. V trimming: 4 bases; J trimming: 1 base; junction bases outside the gene matches: 10. The DNA of the CDR3 is TGCGCCAGCAGCCTCGTCTCACAGGGGTCGTCCTACGAGCAGTACTTC. Translating it yields CASSLVSQGSSYEQYF.

This clonotype appeared many times. This chain uses TRBV19 with TRBJ1-5; D might be TRBD1 (5 bases). The CDR3 is made up of 13 amino acids. The V end lost 3 bases, the J end lost 7 bases, and 10 bases lay between the germline ends. Per the germline V gene, CDR1 is LNHDA and CDR2 is SQIVND (reference sequence). The CDR3 bases are TGTGCCAGTAGTATTTTCGGGGACCAGCCCCAGCATTTT. Its translation is CASSIFGDQPQHF.

This clonotype was counted only a few times. A much larger clone sits a single nucleotide away, making a read error possible. This is likely a read error, given that the CDR3 carries no conserved phenylalanine or tryptophan at its end. The genes are TRBV4-2 and TRBJ2-1; 9 bases line up with TRBD2. The J segment lost 2 bases and the V segment lost 4 bases, leaving 9 bases of the junction unmatched. This CDR3 has 17 residues. Germline assignment: CDR1 LGHNA and CDR2 YNFKEQ. The chain's CDR3 is CASSPRGSGSTYNEQFL. In DNA form, the CDR3 reads TGTGCCAGCAGCCCTCGGGGTAGCGGGAGTACCTACAATGAGCAGTTCCTC.

Regarding this clonotype: Just one base apart from a much larger clone, this may be a read error. This chain connects TRBV5-8 to TRBJ2-3; TRBD2 matches 7 bases. Germline V gene data show CDR1 as SGHTS and CDR2 as YDEGEE. The CDR3 contains 15 residues. V lost 3 bases and J lost 0; bases outside the gene matches: 4. The CDR3 sequence is CASSSTSASTDTQYF. CDR3 in DNA: TGTGCCAGCAGCTCCACTAGCGCGAGCACAGATACGCAGTATTTT.

This clonotype has at least ten counts. CDR3 sequence reads: CASSPRGDQPQHF. CDR3 coding DNA: TGTGCCAGCTCACCACGAGGCGATCAGCCCCAGCATTTT. The chain recombines TRBV18 with TRBJ1-5, with no clear D. Germline loops: CDR1 KGHSH, CDR2 LQKENI. The length of the CDR3 is 13 residues. V was cut by 1 base and J by 5 bases, with 6 bases left in between.

This clonotype has just a few counts. A much larger clone lies one base from this, so it may be a read error. V is TRBV12-3 or TRBV12-4 and J is TRBJ2-2; TRBD1 aligns across 9 bases. With V trimmed by 5 bases and J by 4 bases, 5 bases remained unmatched. The CDR3 is 15 amino acids. CDR3 protein: CASSHTGGSTGELFF. The CDR3 coding sequence is TGTGCCAGCAGTCACACAGGGGGCAGCACCGGGGAGCTGTTTTTT.

About this clonotype: A much larger clonotype is one base distant, so this may be a read error. The final CDR3 position lacks the conserved phenylalanine or tryptophan, pointing to a likely read error. This chain uses TRBV28 with TRBJ1-5, with D possibly being TRBD1 (5 bases). Germline CDR1 is MDHEN and CDR2 is SYDVKM. V was pared by 6 bases and J by 4 bases, with 16 bases between. The CDR3 contains 15 residues. This chain's CDR3 is CASRITGGGNQPQHS. DNA of the CDR3: TGTGCCAGCAGAATCACCGGGGGAGGTAATCAGCCCCAGCATTCT.

This clonotype was detected many times. V usage is TRBV10-3 and J usage is TRBJ1-1; no firm D call. The CDR3 contains 15 residues. Germline loops: CDR1 ENHRY, CDR2 SYGVKD. V was pared by 2 bases and J by 0 bases, with 10 bases between. The CDR3 here is CAISEISGVNTEAFF. DNA of the CDR3: TGTGCCATCAGTGAGATCTCCGGGGTGAACACTGAAGCTTTCTTT.

CDR3 protein: CASSCDAGVNYGYTF. CDR3 sequence (DNA): TGTGCCAGCAGTTGTGACGCAGGGGTCAACTATGGCTACACCTTC. This rearrangement joins TRBV2 to TRBJ1-2; D might be TRBD1 (6 bases). The V gene lost 5 bases and the J gene lost 2 bases, with 15 bases spanning the gap. Germline V gene sequence: CDR1 SNHLY, CDR2 FYNNEI. CDR3 size: 15 residues.

In regard to this clonotype: At one end the junction does not follow the germline gene, possibly because of a read error. The V gene is TRBV12-3 or TRBV12-4, the J gene TRBJ2-7, with D perhaps TRBD2 (6 bases). This CDR3 region has 13 residues. In nucleotides, the CDR3 is TGTGCCAGCAGTCTAAGGGAGGTCTACGCGCAGTACTTC. Protein sequence: CASSLREVYAQYF.

This chain links TRBV7-2 with TRBJ2-7; D is perhaps TRBD2 (5 bases). V was trimmed by 5 bases and J by 2 bases, leaving 13 bases between them. This CDR3 comprises 14 residues. Germline loops: CDR1 SGHTA, CDR2 FQGNSA. CDR3 in DNA: TGTGCCAGCAGCCTCCGAGGGCTCCCCTACGAGCAGTACTTC. This translates into CASSLRGLPYEQYF.

About this clonotype: A read error may be the cause here, since a much bigger clone is one base away. This chain connects TRBV9 to TRBJ2-2; tentative D call: TRBD2 (5 bases). Germline-derived CDR1 and CDR2 are SGDLS and YYNGEE. This CDR3 is built from 15 residues. In DNA, the CDR3 is TGTGCCAGCAGCGTAGCCTTTGGCCGCACCGGGGAGCCGTTTTTT. This codes for CASSVAFGRTGEPFF.